This note documents a single T cell receptor beta chain sequence. Its antigen is not identified. This sample was included in a study of OX40 agonist ivuxolimab in advanced cancers. Notes on the study in general: Antigen targets of the expanded peripheral T cells went undetermined. Averaged across samples, CD8+ T cells carried more expanded clones than CD4+ did.

Patients who had autoimmune disease history or got systemic immunosuppression were left out. Assay used: immunoSEQ multiplex PCR; TCRdb lists only in-frame clones, some missing. The sample carries nearly 110,000 clones, about 91% recorded once. The CDR3 has 16 residues. The germline V and J ends were trimmed by 7 bases and 4 bases, with 20 bases remaining between them. Per the germline V gene, CDR1 is MNHNY and CDR2 is SVGAGI (reference sequence). Sequenced material: CD4+ or CD8+ T cells sorted from blood, taken in a trial of the OX40 agonist ivuxolimab. This receptor was taken from an adult with an advanced solid tumor such as melanoma, head and neck, liver or kidney cancer. The rearrangement joins TRBV6-6 to TRBJ1-5, with D maybe TRBD1 (6 bases). The CDR3 is CASTKGGRGANQPQHF. CDR3 DNA: TGTGCCAGCACTAAGGGGGGGCGGGGGGCTAATCAGCCCCAGCATTTT.